These T cell receptor beta chains were read from a single sample in a study of blood T cell repertoires in COVID-19. Assay: immunoSEQ multiplex PCR; the TCRdb copy retains only in-frame clones and omits some. The profile shows approximately 230,000 clones, about 90% of them singletons. Sequencing used PBMCs or T cells enriched from blood (not recorded which). The receptors were sampled from a woman younger than 35 who had recovered from COVID-19. Both conserved end residues are part of each CDR3. The D gene is left open where the match is weak. A row's size may be missing; if present it is once, few, many or a size class.

clone_size j_call v_call d_call cdr3_aa cdr3_nt
- TRBJ2-1 TRBV9 TRBD2 CASSVGTSGVDEQFF TGTGCCAGCAGCGTAGGTACTAGCGGAGTGGATGAGCAGTTCTTC
- TRBJ1-4 TRBV18 - CASSPSRVGTNEKLFF TGTGCCAGCTCACCTTCCAGGGTGGGAACTAATGAAAAACTGTTTTTT
- TRBJ1-5 TRBV28 - CASRVPTGRNQPQHF TGTGCCAGCAGGGTACCGACAGGTCGTAATCAGCCCCAGCATTTT
few TRBJ2-7 TRBV3-1/TRBV3-2 TRBD2 CASSAHSGSYEQYF TGTGCCAGCAGCGCCCATAGCGGGAGCTACGAGCAGTACTTC
- TRBJ1-2 TRBV28 TRBD1 CASNRGNYGYTF TGTGCCAGCAACAGGGGGAACTATGGCTACACCTTC
once TRBJ1-5 TRBV19 TRBD1 CASSIGDRGREQPQHF TGTGCCAGTAGTATAGGGGACAGGGGGCGAGAACAGCCCCAGCATTTT
- TRBJ1-2 TRBV6-5 TRBD1 CASSRGQETYGYTF TGTGCCAGCAGCCGGGGACAGGAAACCTATGGCTACACCTTC
- TRBJ1-2 TRBV7-9 TRBD1 CASSPDRVPYGYTF TGTGCCAGCAGCCCGGACAGGGTCCCCTATGGCTACACCTTC
- TRBJ1-5 TRBV9 - CASSVEGREGQPQHF TGTGCCAGCAGCGTAGAGGGTAGGGAGGGTCAGCCCCAGCATTTT
- TRBJ2-1 TRBV29-1 TRBD2 CSVESRLASARFF TGCAGCGTTGAGTCTAGACTAGCCTCGGCCCGGTTCTTC
once TRBJ2-5 TRBV28 TRBD2 CASRYPGLAGKETQYF TGTGCCAGCAGGTACCCGGGACTAGCGGGAAAGGAGACCCAGTACTTC
- TRBJ1-1 TRBV6-2/TRBV6-3 - CASSYSRQGLWTEAFF TGTGCCAGCAGTTACTCGAGGCAGGGGTTGTGGACTGAAGCTTTCTTT
- TRBJ1-4 TRBV12-3/TRBV12-4 - CASSLREKLFF TGTGCCAGCAGTTTACGTGAAAAACTGTTTTTT
- TRBJ1-2 TRBV19 - CASSHWGYTF TGTGCCAGTAGTCACTGGGGCTACACCTTC
- TRBJ1-1 TRBV9 - CASSGEGGGVNTEAFF TGTGCCAGCAGCGGAGAAGGAGGAGGGGTGAACACTGAAGCTTTCTTT
once TRBJ2-1 TRBV4-1 TRBD1 CASRPGTGLFEQFF TGCGCCAGCAGGCCCGGGACAGGGCTTTTTGAGCAGTTCTTC
- TRBJ1-5 TRBV12-3/TRBV12-4 - CASTAPGLTQHF TGTGCCAGCACCGCCCCAGGGCTTACCCAGCATTTT
- TRBJ1-2 TRBV6-5 TRBD1 CASSYFSRQGGYGYTF TGTGCCAGCAGTTACTTTTCCCGACAGGGAGGCTATGGCTACACCTTC
- TRBJ1-2 TRBV10-2 - CASRPTPNYGYTF TGCGCCAGCAGACCCACACCCAACTATGGCTACACCTTC
- TRBJ2-1 TRBV9 TRBD2 CASSVGLADPNEQFF TGTGCCAGCAGCGTAGGACTAGCGGATCCTAATGAGCAGTTCTTC
- TRBJ1-3 TRBV4-1 - CASSRGRRGGNTIYF TGCGCCAGCAGCCGCGGACGGCGGGGAGGAAACACCATATATTTT
- TRBJ2-2 TRBV9 TRBD2 CASSASGANTGELFF TGTGCCAGCAGCGCGAGCGGGGCGAACACCGGGGAGCTGTTTTTT